This T cell receptor beta chain derives from a study of blood T cells in healthy people across ages. This CDR3 region has 16 residues. A second 7 to 11 cycle PCR used barcoded and J-beta primers. From the 5' RACE reads, TCRdb called clonotypes with MiXCR, one entry per CDR3 protein. The sample carries 700,000 to 850,000 distinct CDR3 sequences, 36% recorded once. The chain joins TRBV21-1 to TRBJ2-5; the D call TRBD1 from the table was never checked on the DNA. TRBV21-1 is marked as a pseudogene. The clonotype comes from a young man in good health. The source material was blood. The CDR3 loop reads CASSFRGTGLKETQYF. CDR3 coding DNA: TGTGCCAGCAGCTTTAGGGGGACAGGTCTTAAAGAGACCCAGTACTTC.